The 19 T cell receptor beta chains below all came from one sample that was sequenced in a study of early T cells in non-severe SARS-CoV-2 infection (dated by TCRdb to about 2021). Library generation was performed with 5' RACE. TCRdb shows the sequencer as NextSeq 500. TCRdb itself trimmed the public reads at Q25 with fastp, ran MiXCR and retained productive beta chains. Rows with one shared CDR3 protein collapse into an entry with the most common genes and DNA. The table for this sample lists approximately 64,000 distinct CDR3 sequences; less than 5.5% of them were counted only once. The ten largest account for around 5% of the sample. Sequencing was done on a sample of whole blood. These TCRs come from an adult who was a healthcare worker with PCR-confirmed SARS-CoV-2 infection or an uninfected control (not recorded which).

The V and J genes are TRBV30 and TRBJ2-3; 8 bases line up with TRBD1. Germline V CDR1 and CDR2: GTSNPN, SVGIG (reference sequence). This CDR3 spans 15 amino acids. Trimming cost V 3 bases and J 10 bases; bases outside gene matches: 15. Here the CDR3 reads CAWRVEDRAIDAQYF. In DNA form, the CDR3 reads TGTGCCTGGAGAGTGGAGGACAGGGCGATAGACGCGCAGTATTTT.

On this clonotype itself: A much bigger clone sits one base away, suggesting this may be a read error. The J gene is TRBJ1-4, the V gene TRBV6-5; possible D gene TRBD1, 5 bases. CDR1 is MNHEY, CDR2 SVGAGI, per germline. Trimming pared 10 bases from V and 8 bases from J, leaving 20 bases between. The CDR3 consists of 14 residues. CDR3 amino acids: CANSPPGTPEKLFF. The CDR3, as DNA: TGTGCCAACAGCCCTCCCGGGACCCCCGAAAAACTGTTTTTT.

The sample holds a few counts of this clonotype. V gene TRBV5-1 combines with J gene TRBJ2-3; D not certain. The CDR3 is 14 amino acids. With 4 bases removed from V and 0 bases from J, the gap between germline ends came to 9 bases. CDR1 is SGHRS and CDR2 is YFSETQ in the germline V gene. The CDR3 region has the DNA TGCGCCAGCAGCCCCACGAGAAGCACAGATACGCAGTATTTT. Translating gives CASSPTRSTDTQYF. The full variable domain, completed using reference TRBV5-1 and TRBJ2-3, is KAGVTQTPRYLIKTRGQQVTLSCSPISGHRSVSWYQQTPGQGLQFLFEYFSETQRNKGNFPGRFSGRQFSNSRSEMNVSTLELGDSALYLCASSPTRSTDTQYFGPGTRLTVL.

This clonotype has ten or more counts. For the CDR3, the DNA is TGTGCCAGCAGCCCGGGACAGACGGATGGCTACACCTTC. Translation gives CASSPGQTDGYTF. This chain uses TRBV3-1 with TRBJ1-2; 7 nucleotides align to TRBD1. The CDR3 has 13 amino acids. V lost 4 bases, J lost 6 bases, and 5 bases stayed unmatched. Germline lookup yields CDR1 LGHDT and CDR2 YNNKEL (reference sequence).

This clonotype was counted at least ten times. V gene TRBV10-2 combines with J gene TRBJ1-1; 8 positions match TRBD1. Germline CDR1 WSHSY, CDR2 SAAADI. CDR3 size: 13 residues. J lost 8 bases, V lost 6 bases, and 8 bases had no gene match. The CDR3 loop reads CASRSYTGGEAFF. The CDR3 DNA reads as TGCGCCAGCAGATCGTATACAGGGGGGGAAGCTTTCTTT.

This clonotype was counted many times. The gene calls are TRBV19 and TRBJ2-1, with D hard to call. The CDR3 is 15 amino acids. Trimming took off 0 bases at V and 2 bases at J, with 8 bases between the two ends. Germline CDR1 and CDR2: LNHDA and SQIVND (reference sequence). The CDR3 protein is CASSIDQGPYNEQFF. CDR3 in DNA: TGTGCCAGTAGTATAGATCAAGGTCCCTACAATGAGCAGTTCTTC.

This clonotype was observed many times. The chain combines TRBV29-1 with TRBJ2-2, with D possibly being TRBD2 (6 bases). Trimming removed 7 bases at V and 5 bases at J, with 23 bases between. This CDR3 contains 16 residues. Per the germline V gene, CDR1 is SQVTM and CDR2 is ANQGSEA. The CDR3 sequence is CSAVSPGRSHTGELFF. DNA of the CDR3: TGCAGCGCTGTAAGTCCCGGGAGAAGTCATACCGGGGAGCTGTTTTTT.

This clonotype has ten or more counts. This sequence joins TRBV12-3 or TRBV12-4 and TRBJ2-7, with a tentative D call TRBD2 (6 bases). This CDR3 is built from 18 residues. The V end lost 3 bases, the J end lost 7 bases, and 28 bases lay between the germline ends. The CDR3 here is CASSFIAMEGGVGKEQYF. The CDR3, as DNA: TGTGCCAGCAGTTTTATTGCTATGGAGGGCGGAGTCGGGAAGGAGCAGTACTTC.

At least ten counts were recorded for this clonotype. The CDR3 sequence is CAISEEGGATGELFF. As DNA, the CDR3 is TGTGCCATCAGTGAAGAGGGAGGGGCCACCGGGGAGCTGTTTTTT. J is TRBJ2-2 and V is TRBV10-3, with TRBD2 matching over 7 bases. The CDR3 runs 15 residues. V trimming: 3 bases; J trimming: 4 bases; junction bases outside the gene matches: 5. CDR1 and CDR2 (germline): ENHRY, SYGVKD.

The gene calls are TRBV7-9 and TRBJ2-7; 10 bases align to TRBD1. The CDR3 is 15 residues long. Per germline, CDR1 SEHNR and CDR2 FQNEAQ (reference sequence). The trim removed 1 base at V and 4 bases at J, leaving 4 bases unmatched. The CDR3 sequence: CASSLEGQGIYEQYF. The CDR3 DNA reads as TGTGCCAGCAGCTTAGAGGGACAGGGGATATACGAGCAGTACTTC.

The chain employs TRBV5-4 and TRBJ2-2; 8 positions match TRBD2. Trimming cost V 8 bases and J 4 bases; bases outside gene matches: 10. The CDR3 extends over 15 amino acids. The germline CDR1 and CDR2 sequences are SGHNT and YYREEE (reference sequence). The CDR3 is CASNTGGPGTGELFF. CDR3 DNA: TGTGCCAGTAACACGGGAGGGCCGGGCACCGGGGAGCTGTTTTTT.

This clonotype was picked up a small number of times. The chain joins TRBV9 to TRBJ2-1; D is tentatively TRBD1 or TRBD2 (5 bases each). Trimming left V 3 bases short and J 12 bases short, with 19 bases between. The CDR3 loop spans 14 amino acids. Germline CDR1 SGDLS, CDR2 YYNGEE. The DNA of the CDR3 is TGTGCCAGCAGCGCGGAGCCAGGGACCCTTCCGCAGTTCTTC. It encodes CASSAEPGTLPQFF.

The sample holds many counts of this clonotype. The CDR3: CASSQDSGSYNQPQHF. The CDR3 DNA reads TGCGCCAGCAGCCAAGATAGTGGCAGCTACAATCAGCCCCAGCATTTT. V gene TRBV4-3 combines with J gene TRBJ1-5; D unclear. This CDR3 spans 16 amino acids. Germline V lookup: CDR1 LGHNA, CDR2 YSLEER. The V and J ends lost 0 bases and 3 bases respectively, with 12 bases between them.

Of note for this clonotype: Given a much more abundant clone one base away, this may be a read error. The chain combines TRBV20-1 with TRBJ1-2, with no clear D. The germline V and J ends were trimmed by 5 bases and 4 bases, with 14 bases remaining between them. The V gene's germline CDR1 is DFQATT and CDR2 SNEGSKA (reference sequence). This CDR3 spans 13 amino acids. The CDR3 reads CSADQSSSYGYTF. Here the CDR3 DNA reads TGCAGTGCTGATCAGAGTTCTAGCTATGGCTACACCTTC.

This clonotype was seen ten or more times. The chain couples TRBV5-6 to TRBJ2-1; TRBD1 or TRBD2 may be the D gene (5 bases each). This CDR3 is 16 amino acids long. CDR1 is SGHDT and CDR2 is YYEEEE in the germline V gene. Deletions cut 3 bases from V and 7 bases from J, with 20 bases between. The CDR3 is CASSSPSRTGLNEQFF. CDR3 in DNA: TGTGCCAGCAGCTCTCCCAGTCGGACGGGGCTAAATGAGCAGTTCTTC. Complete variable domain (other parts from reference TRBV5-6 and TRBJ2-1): DAGVTQSPTHLIKTRGQQVTLRCSPKSGHDTVSWYQQALGQGPQFIFQYYEEEERQRGNFPDRFSGHQFPNYSSELNVNALLLGDSALYLCASSSPSRTGLNEQFFGPGTRLTVL.

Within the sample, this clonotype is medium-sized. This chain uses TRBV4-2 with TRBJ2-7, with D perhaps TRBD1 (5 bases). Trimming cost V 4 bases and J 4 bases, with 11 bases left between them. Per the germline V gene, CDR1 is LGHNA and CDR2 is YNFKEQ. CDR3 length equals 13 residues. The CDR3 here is CASSRGHFYEQYF. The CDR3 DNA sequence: TGTGCCAGCAGCCGAGGACACTTTTACGAGCAGTACTTC.

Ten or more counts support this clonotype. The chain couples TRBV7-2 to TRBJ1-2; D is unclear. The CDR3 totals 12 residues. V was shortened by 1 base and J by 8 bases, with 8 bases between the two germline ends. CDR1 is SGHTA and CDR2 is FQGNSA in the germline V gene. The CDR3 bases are TGTGCCAGCAGCTTAGTATTAGGAGGCTACACCTTC. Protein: CASSLVLGGYTF.

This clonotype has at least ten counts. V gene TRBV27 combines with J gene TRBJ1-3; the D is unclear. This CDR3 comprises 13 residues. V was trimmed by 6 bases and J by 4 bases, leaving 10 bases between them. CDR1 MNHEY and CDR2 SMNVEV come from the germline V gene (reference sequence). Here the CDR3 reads CASSPQLGNTIYF. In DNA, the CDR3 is TGTGCCAGCAGCCCACAGCTCGGAAACACCATATATTTT.

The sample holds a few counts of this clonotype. CDR3 coding DNA: TGTGCCAGCAGCTTAGGATTCTCCTACGAGCAGTACTTC. This sequence encodes CASSLGFSYEQYF. J is TRBJ2-7 and V is TRBV7-8; the D is unclear. V dropped 1 base and J dropped 0 bases, with 4 bases sitting between them. Germline V lookup: CDR1 SGHVS, CDR2 FQNEAQ. The CDR3 is 13 residues long. The full variable domain, rest sourced from reference TRBV7-8 and TRBJ2-7, is GAGVSQSPRYKVAKRGQDVALRCDPISGHVSLFWYQQALGQGPEFLTYFQNEAQLDKSGLPSDRFFAERPEGSVSTLKIQRTQQEDSAVYLCASSLGFSYEQYFGPGTRLTVT.